This TCR beta chain was sequenced during a study of cytomegalovirus exposure and HLA in healthy donors. Study-level points and caveats: Cytomegalovirus-associated status was assigned to some 160 TCR beta chains. Productive rates of about 90% or about 30% were seen for most TCR beta V segments in an earlier analysis. In a later analysis, TCR beta V- and J-gene trimming was associated with a missense DCLRE1C variant. Evidence from a later analysis indicated that most CMV-associated TCR beta chains looked HLA-restricted.

Between the trimmed V and J ends, which lost 8 bases and 2 bases, there was a span of 16 bases. Germline-derived CDR1 and CDR2 are LNHDA and SQIVND (reference sequence). CDR3 length equals 15 residues. With 60 Vbeta and 13 Jbeta primers, the PCR was carried out. Here immunoSEQ multiplex PCR was the method, and the copy in TCRdb shows in-frame clones only, minus some. The repertoire has approximately 150,000 clones, about three fifths of them found once; the top ten carry 2.5% to 3.5%. Remarks on this clone: Antigen: not known.

The V gene is TRBV19, the J gene TRBJ1-3; D perhaps matches TRBD1 (6 bases). Sample: PBMCs. The TCR originated in a woman in her 30s in good health and CMV-seropositive. CDR3 sequence reads: CASSLGGGPGNTIYF. The DNA for the CDR3 is TGTGCCAGTTCGCTGGGGGGGGGCCCTGGAAACACCATATATTTT.